What follows describes a single T cell receptor (beta chain). Measured with immunoSEQ multiplex PCR; TCRdb has only the in-frame clones, and not every one. The sample has some 760,000 clones, approximately 83% seen once. The CDR3 is made up of 17 amino acids. The J segment lost 6 bases and the V segment lost 4 bases, leaving 18 bases of the junction unmatched. Germline CDR1 SQVTM, CDR2 ANQGSEA. The data were obtained in a study of shared T cell receptors in the human thymus. This same sample was also taken into another study, of human thymus T cells. That source adds: Among the donors, all were healthy Finnish infants having corrective surgery for congenital heart defects.

The V call is TRBV29-1, the J call TRBJ2-1, with 7 nucleotides matching TRBD2. The clonotype was recovered from a girl under two years old with a congenital heart defect. Sequenced material: thymocytes. The CDR3, as DNA: TGCAGCGTTGCATCCCTTGTACGGTCCGGGGAGGGCAATGAGCAGTTCTTC. Translated: CSVASLVRSGEGNEQFF.